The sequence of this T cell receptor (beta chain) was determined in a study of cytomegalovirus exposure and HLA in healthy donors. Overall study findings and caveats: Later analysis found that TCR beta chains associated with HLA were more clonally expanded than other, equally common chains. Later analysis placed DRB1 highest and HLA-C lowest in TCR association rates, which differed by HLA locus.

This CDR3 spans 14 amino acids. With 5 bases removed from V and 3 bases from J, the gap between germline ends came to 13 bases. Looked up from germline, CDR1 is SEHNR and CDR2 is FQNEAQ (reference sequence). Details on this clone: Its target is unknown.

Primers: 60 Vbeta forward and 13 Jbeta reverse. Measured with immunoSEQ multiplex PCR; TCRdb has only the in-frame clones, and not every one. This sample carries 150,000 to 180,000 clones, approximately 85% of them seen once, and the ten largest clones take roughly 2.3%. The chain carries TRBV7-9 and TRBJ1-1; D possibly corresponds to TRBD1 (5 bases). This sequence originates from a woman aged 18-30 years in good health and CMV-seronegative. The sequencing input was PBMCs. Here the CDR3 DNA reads TGTGCCAGCAGCGAAATTGCAGGGCACACTGAAGCTTTCTTT. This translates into CASSEIAGHTEAFF.